The 22 T cell receptor beta chains in this list originate from one sample, sequenced in a study of T-cell reconstitution after alpha-beta-depleted transplantation in children. Unique molecular identifiers were used in preparing the TCRbeta library. TCRdb recomputed calls from the PCR reads with MiXCR, one row per CDR3 protein. The sample yields about 610,000 distinct CDR3 sequences, over 9.5% seen once. Sequencing was performed on PBMCs from the stem cell graft donor, taken from the stem cell graft. Every receptor here comes from a human donor who donated a stem cell graft to a child with acute myeloid leukemia.

This clonotype has ten or more counts. CDR3 sequence (DNA): TGTGCCAGCACGGTCGGTCGCCTTGGACAGGTGAGACTTGAGCAGTACTTC. Translation gives CASTVGRLGQVRLEQYF. V is TRBV7-8 and J is TRBJ2-7; the match to TRBD1 covers 7 bases. Germline V gene lookup returns CDR1 SGHVS and CDR2 FQNEAQ. V trimming: 7 bases; J trimming: 7 bases; junction bases outside the gene matches: 22. This CDR3 has 17 residues.

A few counts support this clonotype. V gene TRBV9 combines with J gene TRBJ2-3, with D perhaps matching TRBD1 or TRBD2 (6 bases each). V was trimmed by 0 bases and J by 5 bases, leaving 13 bases between them. Germline CDR1 is SGDLS and CDR2 is YYNGEE. The CDR3 is made up of 15 amino acids. CDR3 loop: CASSVVGGYGDTQYF. CDR3 bases: TGTGCCAGCAGCGTAGTGGGGGGCTATGGAGATACGCAGTATTTT.

A word on this clonotype: Lacking the conserved final phenylalanine or tryptophan, this CDR3 likely reflects a read error. CDR3 residues: CASSRASGGTDTQYS. In nucleotides, the CDR3 is TGTGCCAGCAGCCGTGCATCAGGGGGGACAGATACGCAGTATTCT. V and J are TRBV13 and TRBJ2-3; D may be TRBD1 (7 bases). Trimming removed 5 bases at V and 3 bases at J, with 15 bases between. The CDR3 runs 15 residues. Per germline, CDR1 PRHDT and CDR2 FYEKMQ (reference sequence).

This clonotype was counted at least ten times. This rearrangement joins TRBV27 to TRBJ1-6; D is unresolved. The V end was cut by 2 bases, the J end by 7 bases, with 12 bases between. Germline V CDR1 and CDR2: MNHEY, SMNVEV (reference sequence). The CDR3 is 15 residues long. CDR3 residues: CASSLNQGNNSPLHF. The CDR3 coding sequence is TGTGCCAGCAGTTTAAACCAAGGGAACAATTCACCCCTCCACTTT.

Notes on this clonotype: Since a much larger clone is just one base distant, this may be a read error. The chain links TRBV5-1 to TRBJ2-7; 11 positions match TRBD2. The CDR3 consists of 15 residues. Germline loops: CDR1 SGHRS, CDR2 YFSETQ. The CDR3 DNA reads TGCGCCAGCAGCGATACGGGACTAGCGGACTACGAGCAGTGCTTC. It specifies CASSDTGLADYEQCF.

This chain uses TRBV10-3 with TRBJ1-4, with TRBD1 as a possible D gene (5 bases). The V end was cut by 4 bases, the J end by 8 bases, with 14 bases between. CDR3 length: 14 residues. The germline CDR1 and CDR2 sequences are ENHRY and SYGVKD. The DNA for the CDR3 is TGTGCCATCAGTGCAGGGATAGGGGACGAAAAACTGTTTTTT. It is translated as CAISAGIGDEKLFF.

This clonotype was observed many times. The chain recombines TRBV7-2 with TRBJ2-1; D might be TRBD2 (6 bases). The V gene lost 2 bases and the J gene lost 1 base, with 12 bases spanning the gap. The V gene's germline CDR1 is SGHTA and CDR2 FQGNSA. The length of the CDR3 is 16 residues. CDR3 DNA sequence: TGTGCCAGCAGCTTAAGTCGGGGACTTTCCTACAATGAGCAGTTCTTC. It is translated as CASSLSRGLSYNEQFF. The variable domain in full, with the rest retrieved from reference TRBV7-2 and TRBJ2-1, is GAGVSQSPSNKVTEKGKDVELRCDPISGHTALYWYRQSLGQGLEFLIYFQGNSAPDKSGLPSDRFSAERTGGSVSTLTIQRTQQEDSAVYLCASSLSRGLSYNEQFFGPGTRLTVL.

The genes are TRBV4-1 and TRBJ2-1; 15 bases are shared with TRBD2. With V trimmed by 0 bases and J by 6 bases, 15 bases remained unmatched. CDR1 and CDR2 (germline): MGHRA, YSYEKL. This CDR3 region has 21 residues. This CDR3 reads CASSQDLRTSGRALKGNEQFF. The CDR3, as DNA: TGCGCCAGCAGCCAAGATCTTAGGACTAGCGGGAGGGCCCTCAAAGGCAATGAGCAGTTCTTC.

This clonotype came up many times. This sequence joins TRBV5-1 and TRBJ2-1, with D unclear. V lost 5 bases and J lost 0, with 9 bases in between. The V gene's germline CDR1 is SGHRS and CDR2 YFSETQ. This CDR3 comprises 14 residues. The CDR3 loop reads CASRDLNSYNEQFF. CDR3 nucleotide sequence: TGCGCCAGCAGGGACCTCAACTCCTACAATGAGCAGTTCTTC.

The chain links TRBV15 to TRBJ1-5; TRBD1 aligns across 7 bases. The V gene's germline CDR1 is LNHNV and CDR2 YYDKDF (reference sequence). There are 17 residues in the CDR3. Trimming at V came to 2 bases and at J to 1 base, leaving 8 bases not matched to a gene. The CDR3 nucleotides are TGTGCCACCAGCAGACACTTTCCACAGGGGAGCAATCAGCCCCAGCATTTT. It yields the protein CATSRHFPQGSNQPQHF.

CDR3 loop: CSAQSLYEQYF. In nucleotides, the CDR3 is TGCAGCGCCCAGTCGTTGTACGAGCAGTACTTC. The V and J genes are TRBV29-1 and TRBJ2-7; D ambiguous. The germline CDR1 and CDR2 sequences are SQVTM and ANQGSEA. The CDR3 runs to 11 residues. V shed 7 bases and J shed 4 bases, with 11 bases lying between them.

This clonotype appeared a few times. The chain couples TRBV29-1 to TRBJ2-1, with TRBD1 matching 7 bases. Unmatched junction bases numbered 14, after V lost 6 bases and J lost 0 bases. The CDR3 has 17 amino acids. Germline CDR1 reads SQVTM; CDR2 reads ANQGSEA. DNA of the CDR3: TGCAGCGTGGTCCGGAACAGGGGTCTCCCCTCCTACAATGAGCAGTTCTTC. It is translated as CSVVRNRGLPSYNEQFF.

This clonotype was observed a handful of times. J is TRBJ2-2 and V is TRBV12-3 or TRBV12-4; the D is unclear. The CDR3 runs to 16 residues. The V and J ends lost 1 base and 4 bases respectively, with 13 bases between them. The CDR3 loop is CASSLGTALATGELFF. Here the CDR3 DNA reads TGTGCCAGCAGTTTAGGGACGGCTTTGGCCACCGGGGAGCTGTTTTTT.

This chain joins TRBV14 and TRBJ2-1; D is ambiguous. This CDR3 is built from 11 residues. Trimming took off 4 bases at V and 5 bases at J, with 3 bases between the two ends. Germline V gives CDR1 SGHDN, CDR2 FVKESK. CDR3 nucleotide sequence: TGTGCCAGCAGCCGACACAATGAGCAGTTCTTC. Its protein is CASSRHNEQFF.

A few counts support this clonotype. The chain joins TRBV20-1 to TRBJ2-7, with D perhaps given as TRBD1 or TRBD2 (5 bases each). CDR1 is DFQATT and CDR2 is SNEGSKA in the germline V gene (reference sequence). V dropped 1 base and J dropped 2 bases, with 21 bases sitting between them. This CDR3 has 17 residues. CDR3 protein: CSARVIEPGTGPYEQYF. The CDR3 bases are TGCAGTGCTAGAGTGATCGAGCCCGGTACGGGACCCTACGAGCAGTACTTC.

This chain joins TRBV6-2 or TRBV6-3 and TRBJ2-4; a weak D match, TRBD2 (7 bases). CDR3 length equals 14 residues. Trimming cost V 6 bases and J 6 bases, with 15 bases left between them. CDR1 is MNHEY, CDR2 SVGEGT, per germline. For the CDR3, the DNA is TGTGCCAGCAGAGGGGGAGGGGCCGCAAACATTCAGTACTTC. It yields the protein CASRGGGAANIQYF.

This clonotype occurred many times. The chain employs TRBV7-9 and TRBJ2-4; D is possibly TRBD2 (6 bases). The CDR3 sequence is 11 residues long. Germline CDR1 is SEHNR and CDR2 is FQNEAQ (reference sequence). Trimming removed 5 bases at V and 15 bases at J, with 14 bases between. Here the CDR3 DNA reads TGTGCCAGCAGCAACCGGGACTTGCCGTACTTC. Residues: CASSNRDLPYF.

The chain has TRBV14 and TRBJ2-1; a weak D match, TRBD1 (5 bases). V lost 0 bases to trimming and J lost 7 bases, with 16 bases between them. The CDR3 length is 16 residues. Germline V CDR1 and CDR2: SGHDN, FVKESK. For the CDR3, the DNA is TGTGCCAGCAGCCAAGATCGACAAGGGGTGGGGAATGAGCAGTTCTTC. Its translation is CASSQDRQGVGNEQFF.

V is TRBV5-6 and J is TRBJ2-2, with 8 positions matching TRBD2. Per the germline V gene, CDR1 is SGHDT and CDR2 is YYEEEE. V was clipped by 1 base and J by 8 bases; unmatched bases: 10. The CDR3 extends over 16 amino acids. The CDR3 DNA is TGTGCCAGCAGCTTGAGGCGGGAGGCCCCCAGGGGGGAGCTGTTTTTT. Translated, it gives CASSLRREAPRGELFF. The variable domain in full, with the rest retrieved from reference TRBV5-6 and TRBJ2-2, is DAGVTQSPTHLIKTRGQQVTLRCSPKSGHDTVSWYQQALGQGPQFIFQYYEEEERQRGNFPDRFSGHQFPNYSSELNVNALLLGDSALYLCASSLRREAPRGELFFGEGSRLTVL.

V is TRBV5-1 and J is TRBJ1-6; no clear D. CDR1 and CDR2 from the germline V gene are SGHRS and YFSETQ. V was cut by 4 bases and J by 6 bases, with 14 bases left in between. The CDR3 runs to 15 residues. Here the CDR3 DNA reads TGCGCCAGCAGCCAGTCGGGCGTCCTTAATTCACCCCTCCACTTT. Encoded protein: CASSQSGVLNSPLHF.

This clonotype showed up just a few times. This chain uses TRBV7-2 with TRBJ2-7, with TRBD1 identical over 12 bases. Germline V CDR1 and CDR2: SGHTA, FQGNSA. The CDR3 runs to 14 residues. The V gene end was trimmed by 7 bases and the J gene end by 3 bases; junction bases not matched to a gene: 4. The CDR3, as DNA: TGTGCCAGCACCCGGGACAGGGGGCTCTACGAGCAGTACTTC. This translates into CASTRDRGLYEQYF.

This clonotype was detected only a few times. The V call is TRBV6-1, the J call TRBJ1-1, with no clear D. CDR3 length: 14 residues. The germline gives CDR1 MNHNS, CDR2 SASEGT. V was shortened by 6 bases and J by 1 base, with 12 bases between the two germline ends. The CDR3 loop reads CASRPLRGNTEAFF. The CDR3 DNA is TGTGCCAGCAGACCCCTCCGGGGGAACACTGAAGCTTTCTTT.